The next 20 T cell receptor beta chains were all read from a single sample in a study of a mutant IDH1 vaccine in newly diagnosed glioma. Time point described: week 23, last vaccination. Doses consisted of 300 ug of mutant IDH1 20-mer peptide each, paired with topical imiquimod. The antigens these receptors bind are not known. Generated by immunoSEQ multiplex PCR, the TCRdb table keeps only in-frame clones and is missing some. The sample comprises approximately 35,000 clones, around 89% of which are singletons, and more than 2.5% rests with the top ten. The sequencing here drew on PBMCs, taken from a glioma patient whose treatment included an IDH1 peptide vaccine. The receptors originated from a man aged 35 to 55 with glioma.

This clone was picked up one time. J is TRBJ1-1 and V is TRBV5-1, with TRBD1 identical over 9 bases. J gave up 5 bases and V 3 bases, and 5 bases lay outside the gene matches. CDR3 length: 14 amino acids. The V gene's germline CDR1 is SGHRS and CDR2 YFSETQ. This chain's CDR3 is CASSWRTGETEAFF. As DNA, the CDR3 is TGCGCCAGCAGCTGGAGGACAGGGGAGACTGAAGCTTTCTTT.

The chain links TRBV28 to TRBJ2-7, with 8 bases fitting TRBD1. The CDR3 extends over 15 amino acids. Trimming cost V 3 bases and J 6 bases; bases outside gene matches: 10. In germline, CDR1 is MDHEN, CDR2 SYDVKM. CDR3 nucleotides: TGTGCCAGCAGTTTCCCAGTGACAGGGGCGGGCGAGCAGTACTTC. Protein: CASSFPVTGAGEQYF.

J is TRBJ1-5 and V is TRBV11-2; 11 bases are a match to TRBD1. The CDR3 spans 15 residues. CDR1 is SGHAT, CDR2 FQNNGV, per germline. V was clipped by 5 bases and J by 7 bases; unmatched bases: 7. CDR3 DNA: TGTGCCAGCAGCCTAGGGACAGGGGGACTCCAGCCCCAGCATTTT. Translating gives CASSLGTGGLQPQHF.

The chain combines TRBV6-5 with TRBJ2-7; 11 bases agree with TRBD1. In germline, CDR1 is MNHEY, CDR2 SVGAGI. The V and J ends lost 5 bases and 5 bases, in that order; junction bases with no gene match: 5. The CDR3 loop spans 14 amino acids. The CDR3 DNA reads as TGTGCCAGCAGTCGCGGACAGGGGGCCCACGAGCAGTACGTC. Translated, it gives CASSRGQGAHEQYV.

The V call is TRBV28, the J call TRBJ1-5; D call uncertain. The CDR3 sequence is 15 residues long. V was shortened by 5 bases and J by 2 bases, with 13 bases between the two germline ends. From germline, CDR1 is MDHEN and CDR2 SYDVKM. In DNA form, the CDR3 reads TGTGCCAGCAGTGGACCCTCTAGGGGCAATCAGCCCCAGCATTTT. Protein product: CASSGPSRGNQPQHF.

This chain uses TRBV30 with TRBJ2-3; TRBD1 matches at 8 bases. The CDR3 runs 15 residues. V shed 2 bases, J shed 3 bases, and the junction held 7 bases outside the gene matches. Germline CDR1 and CDR2: GTSNPN and SVGIG (reference sequence). In DNA, the CDR3 is TGTGCCTGGAGTACGGACAGGGTCTCGACAGATACGCAGTATTTT. This codes for CAWSTDRVSTDTQYF. The whole variable domain, filled in from reference TRBV30 and TRBJ2-3, reads SQTIHQWPATLVQPVGSPLSLECTVEGTSNPNLYWYRQAAGRGLQLLFYSVGIGQISSEVPQNLSASRPQDRQFILSSKKLLLSDSGFYLCAWSTDRVSTDTQYFGPGTRLTVL.

This chain connects TRBV30 to TRBJ2-5, with D perhaps matching TRBD1 (7 bases). Germline lookup yields CDR1 GTSNPN and CDR2 SVGIG (reference sequence). CDR3 length: 14 residues. V was shortened by 4 bases and J by 2 bases, with 14 bases between the two germline ends. CDR3 loop: CAWTRGAQQETQYF. CDR3 coding DNA: TGTGCCTGGACCAGGGGGGCACAGCAAGAGACCCAGTACTTC.

CDR3 sequence reads: CASSASLVYNEQFF. Written as DNA, the CDR3 is TGTGCCAGCAGTGCCTCTTTGGTCTACAATGAGCAGTTCTTC. V gene TRBV25-1 combines with J gene TRBJ2-1; D call uncertain. Trimming removed 4 bases from V and 3 bases from J, with 10 bases in between. Per the germline V gene, CDR1 is MGHDK and CDR2 is SYGVNS. This CDR3 is 14 amino acids long.

J is TRBJ1-6 and V is TRBV30; 11 bases are a match to TRBD1. The germline gives CDR1 GTSNPN, CDR2 SVGIG (reference sequence). CDR3 size: 16 residues. V shed 5 bases, J shed 7 bases, and the junction held 10 bases outside the gene matches. In nucleotides, the CDR3 is TGTGCCTGGGGGGCCGGGACAGGGGGTTACAATTCACCCCTCCACTTT. Its protein product is CAWGAGTGGYNSPLHF.

The V call is TRBV4-1, the J call TRBJ2-7; a possible D gene is TRBD2 (6 bases). CDR3 length equals 15 residues. Trimming shortened V by 4 bases and J by 6 bases, and 19 bases separated the two germline ends. Per germline, CDR1 MGHRA and CDR2 YSYEKL. CDR3: CASSLSGRGGREQYF. In DNA, the CDR3 is TGCGCCAGCAGCCTCTCGGGGCGGGGAGGTCGCGAGCAGTACTTC.

The rearrangement uses TRBV30 and TRBJ1-2, with D possibly matching TRBD1 (5 bases). V was clipped by 0 bases and J by 8 bases, with 13 bases between them. The germline V gene encodes CDR1 GTSNPN and CDR2 SVGIG (reference sequence). CDR3 length equals 13 residues. CDR3 residues: CAWSVRGVSGYTF. The CDR3, as DNA: TGTGCCTGGAGTGTACGGGGGGTTTCGGGCTACACCTTC.

The chain links TRBV28 to TRBJ1-1; the D is unclear. The germline CDR1 and CDR2 sequences are MDHEN and SYDVKM. Trimming stripped 7 bases from V and 3 bases from J, with 6 bases between. The CDR3 has 11 amino acids. CDR3: CASIRYTEAFF. In nucleotides, the CDR3 is TGTGCCAGCATACGGTACACTGAAGCTTTCTTT.

The chain employs TRBV20-1 and TRBJ2-3; D is unclear. This CDR3 spans 11 amino acids. The germline V gene encodes CDR1 DFQATT and CDR2 SNEGSKA (reference sequence). V lost 3 bases, J lost 2 bases, and 3 bases lay in between. The CDR3 spells CSASYTDTQYF. The CDR3 DNA sequence: TGCAGTGCTAGTTACACAGATACGCAGTATTTT.

V and J are TRBV7-9 and TRBJ1-1; D not resolved. V was shortened by 2 bases and J by 6 bases, with 7 bases between the two germline ends. This CDR3 is 12 amino acids long. CDR1 is SEHNR, CDR2 FQNEAQ, per germline (reference sequence). For the CDR3, the DNA is TGTGCCAGCAGCTTAATTGGGCCTGAAGCTTTCTTT. Protein sequence: CASSLIGPEAFF.

This sequence joins TRBV4-1 and TRBJ2-3, with TRBD2 as a possible D gene (5 bases). Germline loops: CDR1 MGHRA, CDR2 YSYEKL. The CDR3 covers 21 residues. The V and J ends lost 2 bases and 0 bases respectively, with 27 bases between them. Written as DNA, the CDR3 is TGCGCCAGCAGCCAACCCCCCTTTGGAGGATCGCCTATAGTCAGCACAGATACGCAGTATTTT. This encodes CASSQPPFGGSPIVSTDTQYF.

The chain recombines TRBV7-9 with TRBJ1-4; the D gene is possibly TRBD1 (5 bases). CDR1 and CDR2 from the germline V gene are SEHNR and FQNEAQ (reference sequence). Trimming cost V 5 bases and J 8 bases, with 12 bases left between them. This CDR3 spans 13 amino acids. CDR3 nucleotide sequence: TGTGCCAGCAGCATGGGGGGGACCGAAAAACTGTTTTTT. It translates to CASSMGGTEKLFF.

This clone is a singleton in its sample. The chain has TRBV28 and TRBJ2-7; tentatively, D is TRBD1 (6 bases). Trimming took 2 bases from V and 2 from J, leaving 22 bases between them. The CDR3 contains 18 residues. CDR1 and CDR2 (germline): MDHEN, SYDVKM. The CDR3 nucleotides read TGTGCCAGCAGTTTACCACGGACAGCCCCGACTTACACCTACGAGCAGTACTTC. Amino acid sequence: CASSLPRTAPTYTYEQYF.

The chain joins TRBV28 to TRBJ2-5; 7 bases match TRBD1. V lost 6 bases, J lost 1 base, and 8 bases stayed unmatched. This CDR3 is built from 15 residues. The germline CDR1 and CDR2 sequences are MDHEN and SYDVKM. The CDR3 is CASSKHRGGQETQYF. As DNA, the CDR3 is TGTGCCAGCAGCAAGCACAGGGGTGGCCAAGAGACCCAGTACTTC.

This chain links TRBV9 with TRBJ1-4, with unresolved D. Trimming shortened V by 0 bases and J by 7 bases, and 10 bases separated the two germline ends. Per germline, CDR1 SGDLS and CDR2 YYNGEE. The CDR3 loop spans 14 amino acids. The CDR3 spells CASSVGGLGEKLFF. CDR3 DNA: TGTGCCAGCAGCGTAGGTGGCTTAGGTGAAAAACTGTTTTTT. The variable domain in full, with the rest retrieved from reference TRBV9 and TRBJ1-4, is DSGVTQTPKHLITATGQRVTLRCSPRSGDLSVYWYQQSLDQGLQFLIQYYNGEERAKGNILERFSAQQFPDLHSELNLSSLELGDSALYFCASSVGGLGEKLFFGSGTQLSVL.

The V gene is TRBV19, the J gene TRBJ2-3; no firm D call. Germline CDR1 reads LNHDA; CDR2 reads SQIVND (reference sequence). V was pared by 0 bases and J by 4 bases, with 14 bases between. This CDR3 region has 16 residues. The CDR3 sequence is CASSIDPGTPSDTQYF. In nucleotides, the CDR3 is TGTGCCAGTAGTATAGACCCAGGAACCCCGTCAGATACGCAGTATTTT.